A selection of T cell receptor beta chains follows, all from one sample in a study of monozygotic twins with cystic fibrosis. TCRdb's copy holds only in-frame clones and misses some; the assay was immunoSEQ multiplex PCR. This table holds 30,000 to 45,000 clones, nearly 85% found once. The material sequenced was blood. The receptors derive from a girl aged 2 to 10 with cystic fibrosis. CDR3s include the opening cysteine and the closing phenylalanine or tryptophan. A D gene is named only where the DNA matches it firmly. Part of the rows lack a size; the others show once, few, many or a class for expanded clones.

V	size	J	D	DNA	CDR3
TRBV4-3	few	TRBJ1-2	-	TGCGCCAGCAGCCACAGGCTCCAACGGTCCGGAGACTATGGCTACACCTTC	CASSHRLQRSGDYGYTF
TRBV5-6	-	TRBJ2-7	TRBD1	TGTGCCAGCAGCTCCAACAGGGGGCAGCTATTCTACGAGCAGTACTTC	CASSSNRGQLFYEQYF
TRBV30	-	TRBJ1-2	-	TGTGCCTGGATACCAGGGTGGGCCTATGGCTACACCTTC	CAWIPGWAYGYTF
TRBV5-1	-	TRBJ1-1	TRBD1	TGCGCCAGCAGCTTGGGGGACAGGGTTGAAGCTTTCTTT	CASSLGDRVEAFF
TRBV30	-	TRBJ2-3	TRBD2	TGTGCCTGGAGGACTAGCGGGGGGGCAAGTACGCAGTATTTT	CAWRTSGGASTQYF
TRBV29-1	-	TRBJ2-5	TRBD1	TGCAGCGTGCCACAGGGGGTCCAAGAGACCCAGTACTTC	CSVPQGVQETQYF
TRBV9	-	TRBJ2-3	TRBD2	TGTGCCAGCAGCGTAGCCACCGGGACTAGCGGGGGATTGGATACGCAGTATTTT	CASSVATGTSGGLDTQYF
TRBV9	few	TRBJ1-6	-	TGTGCCAGCAGCGGAGGGACGGGGAATTCACCCCTCCACTTT	CASSGGTGNSPLHF
TRBV18	once	TRBJ2-4	-	TGTGCCAGCTCACCACCGGGCGCGGGGTGGGGAAACATTCAGTACTTC	CASSPPGAGWGNIQYF
TRBV6-5	-	TRBJ2-3	-	TGTGCCAGCAGTTACTCATCCCGGGGGGCCGATACGCAGTATTTT	CASSYSSRGADTQYF
TRBV10-3	-	TRBJ2-3	TRBD2	TGTGCCATCAGAGCGGGGAGACGCACAGATACGCAGTATTTT	CAIRAGRRTDTQYF
TRBV4-2	-	TRBJ2-7	-	TGTGCCAGCAGCCGGAACCGTGGACAGTCCCAATACGAGCAGTACTTC	CASSRNRGQSQYEQYF
TRBV2	few	TRBJ1-1	-	TGTGCCAGCAGTGGAGGGACAAAGCTCAACACTGAAGCTTTCTTT	CASSGGTKLNTEAFF
TRBV29-1	-	TRBJ2-7	-	TGCAGCGTTGGGGGTAGGCCCTACGAGCAGTACTTC	CSVGGRPYEQYF
TRBV9	-	TRBJ1-2	TRBD1	TGTGCCAGCAGCGTGGGGACAGGCCGGGCTAACTATGGCTACACCTTC	CASSVGTGRANYGYTF
TRBV7-6	few	TRBJ1-5	-	TGTGCCAGCAGCTCTTCCCCGGGAGGGGCTAGCAATCAGCCCCAGCATTTT	CASSSSPGGASNQPQHF
TRBV5-1	-	TRBJ2-1	TRBD2	TGCGCCAGCAGCCTGGCAACTAGCGGGGGACTTAATGAGCAGTTCTTC	CASSLATSGGLNEQFF
TRBV5-4	-	TRBJ2-7	TRBD1	TGTGCCAGCAGCCTAGGACAGGGTAGGCACGAGCAGTACTTC	CASSLGQGRHEQYF
TRBV9	-	TRBJ1-5	-	TGTGCCAGCAGCGCCCTCCCTTCACAGGGTTACAATCAGCCCCAGCATTTT	CASSALPSQGYNQPQHF
TRBV19	-	TRBJ2-1	TRBD2	TGTGCCAGTACCGGTCTAGCGGGGTCCGACTACAATGAGCAGTTCTTC	CASTGLAGSDYNEQFF
TRBV18	-	TRBJ1-6	-	TGTGCCAGCTCAGACAACAGGGATACACCCCTCCACTTT	CASSDNRDTPLHF
TRBV7-2	-	TRBJ2-1	TRBD2	TGTGCCAGCAGCTTAAAGGGACTAGCGGTTGAGCAGTTCTTC	CASSLKGLAVEQFF
TRBV18	-	TRBJ2-3	-	TGTGCCAGCTCACCGGCGGCAGGGGTAGATACGCAGTATTTT	CASSPAAGVDTQYF
TRBV7-9	-	TRBJ1-5	-	TGTGCCAGCAGGGCAGGGTACGATAGCAATCAGCCCCAGCATTTT	CASRAGYDSNQPQHF
TRBV27	-	TRBJ1-2	-	TGTGCCAGCAGTTTTGTAGGGGGAGGTGGCTACACCTTC	CASSFVGGGGYTF
TRBV10-3	-	TRBJ2-5	TRBD2	TGTGCCATCAGTGATAGCGGGGTGGAGACCCAGTACTTC	CAISDSGVETQYF
TRBV9	-	TRBJ1-2	-	TGTGCCAGCAGCCCCGGGACTTACTATGGCTACACCTTC	CASSPGTYYGYTF
TRBV5-1	-	TRBJ1-4	-	TGCGCCAGCAGCTTTACAGGGTCTAATGAAAAACTGTTTTTT	CASSFTGSNEKLFF
TRBV7-9	-	TRBJ2-1	TRBD2	TGTGCCAGCAGCTCACCGGGACTAGCCTACAATGAGCAGTTCTTC	CASSSPGLAYNEQFF
TRBV30	-	TRBJ1-2	TRBD1	TGTGCCTGGAGTGTAGGACAGGGGGCGCATGGCTACACCTTC	CAWSVGQGAHGYTF
TRBV10-1	-	TRBJ2-2	-	TGCGCCAGCAGTGATACCCTCCACAGGGTCCTCACCGGGGAGCTGTTTTTT	CASSDTLHRVLTGELFF
TRBV7-6	-	TRBJ2-5	-	TGTGCCAGCAGTACACGGACCCAGGGATCCCAAGAGACCCAGTACTTC	CASSTRTQGSQETQYF
TRBV15	-	TRBJ1-1	-	TGTGCCACCAGCCGGGGTCGGGGTGAAGCTTTCTTT	CATSRGRGEAFF